Below, 14 T cell receptor beta chains from the same sample are listed, as sequenced in a study of blood T cell repertoires in COVID-19. Measured with immunoSEQ multiplex PCR; TCRdb has only the in-frame clones, and not every one. The data show around 300,000 clones, roughly 90% seen once. The source material was PBMCs or T cells enriched from blood (not recorded which). These receptors were obtained from a woman between 45 and 65 years old who had recovered from COVID-19.

This clone was detected only a few times. This chain links TRBV5-6 with TRBJ2-3; 10 bases line up with TRBD1. In germline, CDR1 is SGHDT, CDR2 YYEEEE. This CDR3 spans 14 amino acids. The V gene end was trimmed by 4 bases and the J gene end by 11 bases; junction bases not matched to a gene: 10. The CDR3 DNA sequence: TGTGCCAGCAGCGCCTCCGACAGGGGGCAAGGGCAGTATTTT. The encoded protein is CASSASDRGQGQYF. The whole variable domain, remainder taken from reference TRBV5-6 and TRBJ2-3, is DAGVTQSPTHLIKTRGQQVTLRCSPKSGHDTVSWYQQALGQGPQFIFQYYEEEERQRGNFPDRFSGHQFPNYSSELNVNALLLGDSALYLCASSASDRGQGQYFGPGTRLTVL.

This clone was detected only once. The rearrangement joins TRBV3-1 (or the pseudogene TRBV3-2) to TRBJ2-5; TRBD1 aligns across 7 bases. Germline V CDR1 and CDR2: LGHDT, YNNKEL (reference sequence). Germline trimming cut 4 bases from V and 5 bases from J; bases unmatched to any gene: 19. This CDR3 spans 18 amino acids. The CDR3 reads CASSLRQGPGPLNETQYF. DNA for the CDR3: TGTGCCAGCAGCCTAAGACAGGGACCCGGACCGCTTAATGAGACCCAGTACTTC.

The chain links TRBV6-4 to TRBJ2-6, with 10 bases aligning to TRBD1. The CDR3 consists of 17 residues. Germline values: CDR1 MRHNA, CDR2 SNTAGT. V dropped 5 bases and J dropped 0; count of bases not matched to a gene: 4. The CDR3 region has the DNA TGTGCCAGCAGTCCGGGACAGGGGCTCTCTGGGGCCAACGTCCTGACTTTC. It translates to CASSPGQGLSGANVLTF.

The chain joins TRBV11-3 to TRBJ2-2; 9 positions match TRBD1. This CDR3 comprises 15 residues. The germline V gene has CDR1 SGHNT and CDR2 YENEEA. Trimming took 5 bases from V and 3 from J; bases not matched to a gene: 4. This CDR3 is CASSPQGADTGELFF. The CDR3 nucleotides are TGTGCCAGCAGCCCACAGGGGGCGGACACCGGGGAGCTGTTTTTT. The complete variable domain, with remaining parts taken from reference TRBV11-3 and TRBJ2-2, reads EAGVVQSPRYKIIEKKQPVAFWCNPISGHNTLYWYLQNLGQGPELLIRYENEEAVDDSQLPKDRFSAERLKGVDSTLKIQPAELGDSAVYLCASSPQGADTGELFFGEGSRLTVL.

The chain carries TRBV3-1 (or the pseudogene TRBV3-2) and TRBJ1-5; no reliable D call. The ends were cut back, 1 base at V and 0 bases at J, with 19 bases in the middle. The germline V gene encodes CDR1 LGHDT and CDR2 YNNKEL (reference sequence). The CDR3 consists of 19 residues. The CDR3 nucleotides read TGTGCCAGCAGCCAAGGATCGGGATTACCCTATTATAGCAATCAGCCCCAGCATTTT. Translation gives CASSQGSGLPYYSNQPQHF.

The chain couples TRBV27 to TRBJ1-1; D not certain. There are 15 residues in the CDR3. Trimming took 0 bases from V and 5 from J, leaving 13 bases between them. Germline-derived CDR1 and CDR2 are MNHEY and SMNVEV (reference sequence). The CDR3 reads CASSLSISGRTEAFF. CDR3 bases: TGTGCCAGCAGTTTATCGATCTCGGGGAGAACTGAAGCTTTCTTT.

CDR3 sequence (DNA): TGTGCCAGCAACCGGGACAGGGGACAAGAAGCTTTCTTT. Translation: CASNRDRGQEAFF. This chain links TRBV5-4 with TRBJ1-1; 10 nucleotides align to TRBD1. The CDR3 covers 13 residues. V shed 6 bases and J 8 bases; nucleotides not matched to a gene: 7. Germline V gives CDR1 SGHNT, CDR2 YYREEE (reference sequence).

The chain is built from TRBV5-8 and TRBJ2-1, with TRBD1 as a possible D gene (5 bases). The CDR3 extends over 15 amino acids. Germline CDR1 is SGHTS and CDR2 is YDEGEE. The V end was cut by 0 bases, the J end by 4 bases, with 11 bases between. The CDR3 region has the DNA TGTGCCAGCAGCTTGGGACAGCCCCTTTACAATGAGCAGTTCTTC. Amino acids: CASSLGQPLYNEQFF.

The chain is built from TRBV28 and TRBJ1-1, with TRBD1 identical over 7 bases. The J segment lost 0 bases and the V segment lost 5 bases, leaving 3 bases of the junction unmatched. The CDR3 has 14 amino acids. Per the germline V gene, CDR1 is MDHEN and CDR2 is SYDVKM. The CDR3 DNA is TGTGCCAGCAGTCGACAGGGCTTGAACACTGAAGCTTTCTTT. Residues: CASSRQGLNTEAFF.

The chain couples TRBV12-5 to TRBJ2-5, with TRBD1 matching 9 bases. Trimming removed 1 base from V and 4 bases from J; junction bases left unmatched: 7. Germline CDR1 and CDR2: LGHNT and FRNRAP. The CDR3 runs to 16 residues. This chain's CDR3 is CASGLGRDRVGETQYF. The CDR3 DNA reads as TGTGCTAGTGGTTTGGGCCGGGACAGGGTTGGAGAGACCCAGTACTTC.

In its sample, this clone was seen once. The chain employs TRBV19 and TRBJ1-6; D unclear. V lost 4 bases and J 8 bases, leaving 12 bases between the germline ends. The V gene's germline CDR1 is LNHDA and CDR2 SQIVND (reference sequence). This CDR3 has 14 amino acids. This CDR3 reads CASSNPGLDSPLHF. The DNA of the CDR3 is TGTGCCAGTAGTAACCCGGGTCTTGATTCACCCCTCCACTTT.

A note on this clone: This CDR3 is also generated by other DNA sequences in the sample. The chain joins TRBV5-1 to TRBJ2-3; tentatively, D is TRBD1 (5 bases). Per germline, CDR1 SGHRS and CDR2 YFSETQ. The V end was cut by 4 bases, the J end by 1 base, with 10 bases between. The CDR3 contains 14 residues. The CDR3 DNA follows: TGCGCCAGCAGCAGGGAAGGGGGCACAGATACGCAGTATTTT. Translated: CASSREGGTDTQYF. The full variable domain, with the rest looked up from reference TRBV5-1 and TRBJ2-3, is KAGVTQTPRYLIKTRGQQVTLSCSPISGHRSVSWYQQTPGQGLQFLFEYFSETQRNKGNFPGRFSGRQFSNSRSEMNVSTLELGDSALYLCASSREGGTDTQYFGPGTRLTVL.

J is TRBJ2-3 and V is TRBV18; D call uncertain. The CDR3 contains 15 residues. The ends were cut back, 4 bases at V and 3 bases at J, with 14 bases in the middle. Germline V lookup: CDR1 KGHSH, CDR2 LQKENI. The CDR3: CASSLGRTRTDTQYF. Here the CDR3 DNA reads TGTGCCAGCTCACTGGGCCGTACCCGAACAGATACGCAGTATTTT.

The chain carries TRBV10-3 and TRBJ2-3; TRBD2 matches 8 bases. With 10 bases clipped from V and 11 bases from J, the junction kept 14 bases outside the gene matches. Germline CDR1 and CDR2: ENHRY and SYGVKD. This CDR3 region has 13 residues. The CDR3 nucleotides are TGTGCCACCTCCCGCCGGGAGGGCCCTTTGCAGTATTTT. Its translation: CATSRREGPLQYF.